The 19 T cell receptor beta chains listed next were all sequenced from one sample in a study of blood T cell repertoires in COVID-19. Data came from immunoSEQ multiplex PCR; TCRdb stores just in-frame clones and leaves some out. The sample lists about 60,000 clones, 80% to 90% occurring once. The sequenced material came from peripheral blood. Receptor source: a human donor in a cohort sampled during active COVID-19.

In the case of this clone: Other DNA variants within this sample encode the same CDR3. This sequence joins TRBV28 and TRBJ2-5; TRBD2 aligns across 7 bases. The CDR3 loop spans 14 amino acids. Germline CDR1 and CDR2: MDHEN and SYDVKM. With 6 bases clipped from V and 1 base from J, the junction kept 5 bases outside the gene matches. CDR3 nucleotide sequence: TGTGCCAGCAGCCTCTTAGCGGGCCAAGAGACCCAGTACTTC. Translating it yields CASSLLAGQETQYF. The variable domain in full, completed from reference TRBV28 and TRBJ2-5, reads DVKVTQSSRYLVKRTGEKVFLECVQDMDHENMFWYRQDPGLGLRLIYFSYDVKMKEKGDIPEGYSVSREKKERFSLILESASTNQTSMYLCASSLLAGQETQYFGPGTRLLVL.

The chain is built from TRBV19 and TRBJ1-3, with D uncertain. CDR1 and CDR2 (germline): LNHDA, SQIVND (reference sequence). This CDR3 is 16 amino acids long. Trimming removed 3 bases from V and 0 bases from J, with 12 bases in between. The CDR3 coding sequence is TGTGCCAGTAGTATTAATGAGCGTAACTCTGGAAACACCATATATTTT. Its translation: CASSINERNSGNTIYF. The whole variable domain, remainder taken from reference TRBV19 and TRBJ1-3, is DGGITQSPKYLFRKEGQNVTLSCEQNLNHDAMYWYRQDPGQGLRLIYYSQIVNDFQKGDIAEGYSVSREKKESFPLTVTSAQKNPTAFYLCASSINERNSGNTIYFGEGSWLTVV.

The CDR3 DNA reads as TGTGCCAGTAGTCGAGGTTTTGATGGCTACACCTTC. Residues: CASSRGFDGYTF. V gene TRBV19 combines with J gene TRBJ1-2; D remains unclear. This CDR3 is built from 12 residues. CDR1 is LNHDA and CDR2 is SQIVND in the germline V gene (reference sequence). Deletions cut 5 bases from V and 6 bases from J, with 10 bases between.

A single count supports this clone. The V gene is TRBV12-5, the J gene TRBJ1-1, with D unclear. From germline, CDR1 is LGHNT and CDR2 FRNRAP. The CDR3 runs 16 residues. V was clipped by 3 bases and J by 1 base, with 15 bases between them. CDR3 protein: CASGLSGIGWNTEAFF. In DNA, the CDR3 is TGTGCTAGTGGTTTATCGGGGATCGGGTGGAACACTGAAGCTTTCTTT.

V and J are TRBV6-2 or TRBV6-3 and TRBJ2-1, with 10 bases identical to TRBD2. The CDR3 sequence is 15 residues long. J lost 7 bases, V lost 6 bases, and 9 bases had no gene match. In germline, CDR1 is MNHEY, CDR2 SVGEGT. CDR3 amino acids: CASSSPGLAWNEQFF. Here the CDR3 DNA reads TGTGCCAGCAGCTCCCCGGGACTAGCGTGGAATGAGCAGTTCTTC.

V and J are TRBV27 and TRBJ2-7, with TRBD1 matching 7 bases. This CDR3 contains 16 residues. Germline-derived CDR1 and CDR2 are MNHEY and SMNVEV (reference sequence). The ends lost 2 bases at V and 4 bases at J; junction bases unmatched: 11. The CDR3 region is CASSLRPTGIMYEQYF. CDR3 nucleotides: TGTGCCAGCAGTTTACGCCCGACAGGGATCATGTACGAGCAGTACTTC.

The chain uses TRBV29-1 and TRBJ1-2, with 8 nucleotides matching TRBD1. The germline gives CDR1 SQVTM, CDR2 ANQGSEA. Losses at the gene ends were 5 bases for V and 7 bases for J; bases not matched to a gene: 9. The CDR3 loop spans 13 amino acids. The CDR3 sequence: CSVSLMDRAGYTF. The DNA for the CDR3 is TGCAGCGTTTCACTCATGGACAGGGCTGGCTACACCTTC.

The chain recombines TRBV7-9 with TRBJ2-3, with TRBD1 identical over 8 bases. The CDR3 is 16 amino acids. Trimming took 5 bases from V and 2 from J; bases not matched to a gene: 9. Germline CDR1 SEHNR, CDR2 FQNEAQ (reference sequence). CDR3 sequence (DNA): TGTGCCAGCAGCGCGGGGACAGGAGACTACACAGATACGCAGTATTTT. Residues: CASSAGTGDYTDTQYF. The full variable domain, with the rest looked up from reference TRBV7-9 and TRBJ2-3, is DTGVSQNPRHKITKRGQNVTFRCDPISEHNRLYWYRQTLGQGPEFLTYFQNEAQLEKSRLLSDRFSAERPKGSFSTLEIQRTEQGDSAMYLCASSAGTGDYTDTQYFGPGTRLTVL.

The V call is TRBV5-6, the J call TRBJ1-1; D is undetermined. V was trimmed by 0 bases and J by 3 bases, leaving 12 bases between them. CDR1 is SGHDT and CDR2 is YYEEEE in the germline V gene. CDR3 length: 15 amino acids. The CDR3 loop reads CASSLDVRLDTEAFF. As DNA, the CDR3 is TGTGCCAGCAGCTTGGATGTACGGTTGGACACTGAAGCTTTCTTT.

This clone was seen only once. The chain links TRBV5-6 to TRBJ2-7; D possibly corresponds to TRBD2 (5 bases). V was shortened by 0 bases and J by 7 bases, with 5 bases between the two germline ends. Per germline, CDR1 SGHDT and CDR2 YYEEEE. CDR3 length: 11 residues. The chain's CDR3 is CASSLGLEQYF. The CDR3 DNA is TGTGCCAGCAGCTTGGGACTAGAGCAGTACTTC.

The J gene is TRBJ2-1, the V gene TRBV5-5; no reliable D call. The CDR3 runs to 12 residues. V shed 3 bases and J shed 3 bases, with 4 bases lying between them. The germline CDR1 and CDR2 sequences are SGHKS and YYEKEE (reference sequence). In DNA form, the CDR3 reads TGTGCCAGCAGCTACATCTACAATGAGCAGTTCTTC. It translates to CASSYIYNEQFF.

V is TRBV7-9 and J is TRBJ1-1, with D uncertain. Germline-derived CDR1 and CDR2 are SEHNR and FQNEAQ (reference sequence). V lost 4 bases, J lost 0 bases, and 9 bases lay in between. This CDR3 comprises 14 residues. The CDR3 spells CASSSRRMNTEAFF. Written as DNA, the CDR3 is TGTGCCAGCAGCTCGCGGAGAATGAACACTGAAGCTTTCTTT.

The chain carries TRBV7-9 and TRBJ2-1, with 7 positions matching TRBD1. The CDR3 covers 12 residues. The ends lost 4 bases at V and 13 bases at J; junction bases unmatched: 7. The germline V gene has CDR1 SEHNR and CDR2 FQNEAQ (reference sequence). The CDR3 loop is CASSSGDRYQFF. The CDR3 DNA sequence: TGTGCCAGCAGCTCCGGGGACAGATATCAGTTCTTC.

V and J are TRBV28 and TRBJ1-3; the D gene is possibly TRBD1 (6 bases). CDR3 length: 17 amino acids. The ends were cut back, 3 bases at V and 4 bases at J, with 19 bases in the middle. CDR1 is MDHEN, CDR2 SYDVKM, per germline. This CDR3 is CASSFAPNRALGNTIYF. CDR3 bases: TGTGCCAGCAGTTTCGCCCCCAACAGGGCGCTCGGAAACACCATATATTTT.

The CDR3 sequence: CASSPPEPYGYTF. In DNA form, the CDR3 reads TGTGCCAGCAGCCCCCCGGAGCCCTATGGCTACACCTTC. The J gene is TRBJ1-2, the V gene TRBV5-4; D is undetermined. CDR1 and CDR2 from the germline V gene are SGHNT and YYREEE (reference sequence). The CDR3 is made up of 13 amino acids. Trimming stripped 4 bases from V and 4 bases from J, with 11 bases between. Full variable domain (remainder filled in from reference TRBV5-4 and TRBJ1-2): ETGVTQSPTHLIKTRGQQVTLRCSSQSGHNTVSWYQQALGQGPQFIFQYYREEENGRGNFPPRFSGLQFPNYSSELNVNALELDDSALYLCASSPPEPYGYTFGSGTRLTVV.

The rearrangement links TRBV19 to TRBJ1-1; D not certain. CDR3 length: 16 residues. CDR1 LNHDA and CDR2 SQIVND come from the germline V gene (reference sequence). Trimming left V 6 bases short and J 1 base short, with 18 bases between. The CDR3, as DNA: TGTGCCAGTAGCACCTCCTCGAGTCCCACGAACACTGAAGCTTTCTTT. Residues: CASSTSSSPTNTEAFF.

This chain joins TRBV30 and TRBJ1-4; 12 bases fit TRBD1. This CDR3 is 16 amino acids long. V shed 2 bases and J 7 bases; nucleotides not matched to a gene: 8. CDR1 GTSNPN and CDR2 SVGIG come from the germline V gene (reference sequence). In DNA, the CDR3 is TGTGCCTGGAGTAAAACACCGGGACAGGGGGCTGAAAAACTGTTTTTT. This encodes CAWSKTPGQGAEKLFF.

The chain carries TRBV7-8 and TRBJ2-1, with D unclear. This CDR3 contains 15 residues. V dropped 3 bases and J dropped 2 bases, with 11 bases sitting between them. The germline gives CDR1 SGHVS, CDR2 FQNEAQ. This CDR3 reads CASSLAGSTYNEQFF. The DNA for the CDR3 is TGTGCCAGCAGCTTGGCTGGCAGTACCTACAATGAGCAGTTCTTC.

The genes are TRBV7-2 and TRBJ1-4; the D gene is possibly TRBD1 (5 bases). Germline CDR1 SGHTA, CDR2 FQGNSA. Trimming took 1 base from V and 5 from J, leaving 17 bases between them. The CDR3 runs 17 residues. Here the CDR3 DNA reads TGTGCCAGCAGCTTAGAGGGACTGAGCCGTTGGAATGAAAAACTGTTTTTT. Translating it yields CASSLEGLSRWNEKLFF.